This T cell receptor beta chain originates from a study of blood T cell repertoires in COVID-19. Across the study: Material from acute and convalescent COVID-19 was sourced from the United States, Italy and Spain. PBMCs, B-cell-depleted T cells, or T cells provided the cDNA or gDNA that made up the material.

Original processing methods: Amplified reference gene primers provided the basis for estimating nucleated cell counts. Only in-frame clones appear in the TCRdb table, and some are missing; sequencing was by immunoSEQ multiplex PCR. The DNA was the basis for D and trimming; V, J and clone size are from that table. The repertoire holds about 170,000 clones, with approximately 85% as singletons. Germline V gene lookup returns CDR1 SGDLS and CDR2 YYNGEE. The CDR3 consists of 15 residues. V lost 4 bases to trimming and J lost 5 bases, with 13 bases between them. At least ten counts were recorded for this clone. This sample includes further DNA sequences coding for the same CDR3.

Sequenced: peripheral blood. The rearrangement links TRBV9 to TRBJ1-6; D perhaps matches TRBD1 (6 bases). The clonotype was recovered from a man aged 60 to 69 who had recovered from COVID-19. The CDR3 region is CASSPRTDNNSPLHF. The CDR3 coding sequence is TGTGCCAGCAGCCCTCGGACAGATAATAATTCACCCCTCCACTTT.